The rows below give T cell receptor beta chains drawn from one sample of a study of cytomegalovirus exposure and HLA in healthy donors. This table comes from immunoSEQ multiplex PCR, and its TCRdb copy is limited to in-frame clones, with some not included. The sample comprises about 260,000 clones, about 92% of which are singletons, and 3.1% rests with the top ten. Sequencing was performed on PBMCs. All receptors come from a woman aged 30 to 39 in good health and CMV-seronegative. CDR3s include the opening cysteine and the closing phenylalanine or tryptophan. A D gene is named only where the DNA matches it firmly.

cdr3_aa,d_call,v_call
CASSLTSNSYNEQFF,.,TRBV19
CATSRDVNMNTEAFF,.,TRBV15
CASSQDPAQDEQYF,.,TRBV4-1
CSVEEGRGHEQFF,.,TRBV29-1
CSVEKGAVGYTF,TRBD1,TRBV29-1
CASSFRAGDNEQFF,.,TRBV27
CASSLSGQDAFFMNTEAFF,TRBD1,TRBV28
CASSEEGQGADEQFF,TRBD1,TRBV6-1
CAWSTRTGREIHQPQHF,TRBD1,TRBV30
CSVPSGRRTGELFF,TRBD2,TRBV29-1
CASGQGNPGELFF,TRBD1,TRBV19
CASTTSGDNEQFF,TRBD2,TRBV10-2
CASSSTGTYEQYF,TRBD1,TRBV5-1
CASSEVHRQGAGEQYF,TRBD1,TRBV6-1
CASSAVGGNEQFF,.,TRBV10-2
CASIIQGNTGELFF,.,TRBV28
CASGTGNYEQYF,TRBD1,TRBV19
CASSSSPNQETQYF,.,TRBV9
CASSPGGAYEQYF,.,TRBV27
CASSPPVASGYEQYF,.,TRBV9
CASSVTGRETQYF,.,TRBV6-1
CASTGGVSSGANVLTF,.,TRBV2
CASSGTTNEKLFF,.,TRBV5-6
CASSLSTQQFF,.,TRBV11-2
CASSLRTGAYEQYF,TRBD1,TRBV19
CASSFLGYQTQYF,.,TRBV6-5